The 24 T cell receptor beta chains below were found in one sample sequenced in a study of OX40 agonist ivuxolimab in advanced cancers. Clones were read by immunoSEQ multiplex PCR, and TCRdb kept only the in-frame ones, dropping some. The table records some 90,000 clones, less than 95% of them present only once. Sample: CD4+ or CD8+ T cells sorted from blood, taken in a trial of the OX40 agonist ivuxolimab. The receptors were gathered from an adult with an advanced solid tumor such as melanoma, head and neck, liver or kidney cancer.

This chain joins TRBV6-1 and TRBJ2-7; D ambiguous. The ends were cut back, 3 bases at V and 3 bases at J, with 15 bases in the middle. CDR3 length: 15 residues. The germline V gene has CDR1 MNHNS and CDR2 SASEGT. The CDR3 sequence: CASSDGWTPVYEQYF. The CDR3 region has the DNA TGTGCCAGCAGTGACGGGTGGACCCCAGTCTACGAGCAGTACTTC.

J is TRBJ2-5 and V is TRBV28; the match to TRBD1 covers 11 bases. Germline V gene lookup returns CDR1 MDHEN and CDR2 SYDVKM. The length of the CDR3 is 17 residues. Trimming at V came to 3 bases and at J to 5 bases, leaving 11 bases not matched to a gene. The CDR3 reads CASSFYGTGGGLETQYF. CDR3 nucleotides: TGTGCCAGCAGTTTTTACGGGACAGGGGGTGGACTGGAGACCCAGTACTTC.

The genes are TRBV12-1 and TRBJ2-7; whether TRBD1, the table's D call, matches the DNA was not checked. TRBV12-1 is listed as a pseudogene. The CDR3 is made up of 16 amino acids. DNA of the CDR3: TGTGCCAGCAGCTTTGGAGGACAGGGGAATGGAAGGGAGCAGTACTTC. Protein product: CASSFGGQGNGREQYF.

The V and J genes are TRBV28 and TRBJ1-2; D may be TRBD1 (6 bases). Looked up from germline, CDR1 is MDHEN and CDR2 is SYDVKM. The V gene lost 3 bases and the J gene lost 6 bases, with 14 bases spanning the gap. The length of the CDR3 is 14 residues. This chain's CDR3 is CASSFIGRGNGYTF. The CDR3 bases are TGTGCCAGCAGTTTCATTGGTAGGGGGAATGGCTACACCTTC.

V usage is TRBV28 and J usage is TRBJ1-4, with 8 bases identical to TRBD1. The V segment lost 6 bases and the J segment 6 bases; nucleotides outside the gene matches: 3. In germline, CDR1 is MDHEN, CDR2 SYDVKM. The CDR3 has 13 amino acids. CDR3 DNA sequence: TGTGCCAGCAGGACACAGGGGGATGAAAAACTGTTTTTT. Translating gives CASRTQGDEKLFF.

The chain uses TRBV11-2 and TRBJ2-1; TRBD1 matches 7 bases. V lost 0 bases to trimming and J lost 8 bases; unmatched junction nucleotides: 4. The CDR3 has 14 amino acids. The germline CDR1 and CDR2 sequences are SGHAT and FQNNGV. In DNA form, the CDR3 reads TGTGCCAGCAGCTTAGACAGGGGGTATGATGAGCAGTTCTTC. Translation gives CASSLDRGYDEQFF.

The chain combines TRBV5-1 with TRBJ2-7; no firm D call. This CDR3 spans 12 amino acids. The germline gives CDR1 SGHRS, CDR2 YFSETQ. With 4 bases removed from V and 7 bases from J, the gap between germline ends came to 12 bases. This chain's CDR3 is CASSQDWSEQYF. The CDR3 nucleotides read TGCGCCAGCAGCCAAGATTGGTCGGAGCAGTACTTC.

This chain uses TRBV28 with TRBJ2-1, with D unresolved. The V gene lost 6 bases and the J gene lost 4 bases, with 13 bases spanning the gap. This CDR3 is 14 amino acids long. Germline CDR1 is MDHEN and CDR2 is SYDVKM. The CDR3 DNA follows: TGTGCCAGCAGCATAGGACGGCTATACAATGAGCAGTTCTTC. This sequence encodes CASSIGRLYNEQFF.

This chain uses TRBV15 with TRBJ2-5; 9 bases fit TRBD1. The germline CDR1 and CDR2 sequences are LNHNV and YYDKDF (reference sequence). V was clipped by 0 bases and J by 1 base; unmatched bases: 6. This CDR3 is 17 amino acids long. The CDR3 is CATSRDFGTGTQETQYF. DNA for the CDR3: TGTGCCACCAGCAGAGATTTCGGGACAGGGACCCAAGAGACCCAGTACTTC. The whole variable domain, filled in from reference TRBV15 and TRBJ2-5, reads DAMVIQNPRYQVTQFGKPVTLSCSQTLNHNVMYWYQQKSSQAPKLLFHYYDKDFNNEADTPDNFQSRRPNTSFCFLDIRSPGLGDTAMYLCATSRDFGTGTQETQYFGPGTRLLVL.

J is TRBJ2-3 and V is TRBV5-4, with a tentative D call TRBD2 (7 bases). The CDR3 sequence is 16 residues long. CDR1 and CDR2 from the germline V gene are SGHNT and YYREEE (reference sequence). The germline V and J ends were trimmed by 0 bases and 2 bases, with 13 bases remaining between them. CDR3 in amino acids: CASSLGGRGVTDTQYF. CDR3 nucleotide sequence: TGTGCCAGCAGCTTGGGAGGGAGGGGGGTCACAGATACGCAGTATTTT. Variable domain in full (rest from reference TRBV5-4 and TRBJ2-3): ETGVTQSPTHLIKTRGQQVTLRCSSQSGHNTVSWYQQALGQGPQFIFQYYREEENGRGNFPPRFSGLQFPNYSSELNVNALELDDSALYLCASSLGGRGVTDTQYFGPGTRLTVL.

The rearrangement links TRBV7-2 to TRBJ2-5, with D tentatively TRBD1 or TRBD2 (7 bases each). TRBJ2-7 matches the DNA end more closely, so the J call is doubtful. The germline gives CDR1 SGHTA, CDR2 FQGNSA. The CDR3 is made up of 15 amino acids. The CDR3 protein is CASSPSGVQGYEQYF. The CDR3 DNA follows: TGTGCCAGCAGCCCCAGCGGGGTACAGGGGTACGAGCAGTACTTC.

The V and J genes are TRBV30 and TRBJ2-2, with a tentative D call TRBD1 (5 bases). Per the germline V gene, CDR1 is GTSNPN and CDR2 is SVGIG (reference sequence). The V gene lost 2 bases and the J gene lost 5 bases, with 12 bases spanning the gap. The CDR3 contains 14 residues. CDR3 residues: CAWSRGSGTGELFF. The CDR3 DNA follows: TGTGCCTGGAGTAGAGGATCAGGGACCGGGGAGCTGTTTTTT.

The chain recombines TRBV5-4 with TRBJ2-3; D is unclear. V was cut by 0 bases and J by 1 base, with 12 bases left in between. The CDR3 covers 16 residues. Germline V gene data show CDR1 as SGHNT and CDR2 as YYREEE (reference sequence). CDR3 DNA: TGTGCCAGCAGCTTGGTCGGGCCCACAGGCACAGATACGCAGTATTTT. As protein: CASSLVGPTGTDTQYF.

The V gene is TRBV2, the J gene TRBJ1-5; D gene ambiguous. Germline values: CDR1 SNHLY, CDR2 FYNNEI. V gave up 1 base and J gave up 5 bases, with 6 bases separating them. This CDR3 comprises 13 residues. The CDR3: CASSEEADQPQHF. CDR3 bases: TGTGCCAGCAGTGAAGAGGCGGATCAGCCCCAGCATTTT.

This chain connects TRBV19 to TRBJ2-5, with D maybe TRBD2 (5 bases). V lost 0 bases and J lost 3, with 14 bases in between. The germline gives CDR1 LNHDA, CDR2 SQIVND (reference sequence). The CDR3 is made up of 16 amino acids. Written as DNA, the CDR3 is TGTGCCAGTAGTATAGAACGAACGGGGATCAAAGAGACCCAGTACTTC. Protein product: CASSIERTGIKETQYF.

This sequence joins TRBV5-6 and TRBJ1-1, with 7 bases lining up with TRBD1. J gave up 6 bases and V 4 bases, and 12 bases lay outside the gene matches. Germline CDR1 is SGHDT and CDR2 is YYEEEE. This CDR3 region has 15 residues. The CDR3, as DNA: TGTGCCAGCAGCCTACTACAGGGGAGTTGGGCTGAAGCTTTCTTT. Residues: CASSLLQGSWAEAFF.

The CDR3 sequence: CASSQGGGRTGELFF. The CDR3 DNA reads as TGTGCCAGCAGCCAAGGTGGAGGCAGGACCGGGGAGCTGTTTTTT. The rearrangement links TRBV4-2 to TRBJ2-2, with D possibly being TRBD2 (5 bases). CDR3 size: 15 residues. The germline gives CDR1 LGHNA, CDR2 YNFKEQ. The V end was cut by 1 base, the J end by 5 bases, with 11 bases between.

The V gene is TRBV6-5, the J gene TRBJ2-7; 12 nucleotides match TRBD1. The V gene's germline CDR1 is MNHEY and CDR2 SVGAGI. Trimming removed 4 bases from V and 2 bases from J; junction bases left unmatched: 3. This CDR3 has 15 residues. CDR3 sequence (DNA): TGTGCCAGCAGTTCCCGGGACAGGGGGCCCTACGAGCAGTACTTC. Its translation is CASSSRDRGPYEQYF.

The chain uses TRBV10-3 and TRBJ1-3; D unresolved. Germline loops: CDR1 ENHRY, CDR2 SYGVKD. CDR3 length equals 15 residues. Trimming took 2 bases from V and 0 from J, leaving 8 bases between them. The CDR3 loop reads CAISETEISGNTIYF. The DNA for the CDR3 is TGTGCCATCAGTGAGACAGAGATCTCTGGAAACACCATATATTTT.

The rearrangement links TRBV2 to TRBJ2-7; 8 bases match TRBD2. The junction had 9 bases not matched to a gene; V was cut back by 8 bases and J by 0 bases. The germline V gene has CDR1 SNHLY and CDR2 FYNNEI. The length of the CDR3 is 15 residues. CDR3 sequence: CASRRGLGASYEQYF. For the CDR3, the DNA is TGTGCCAGCCGCCGGGGACTAGGGGCCTCCTACGAGCAGTACTTC. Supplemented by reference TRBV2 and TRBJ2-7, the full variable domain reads EPEVTQTPSHQVTQMGQEVILRCVPISNHLYFYWYRQILGQKVEFLVSFYNNEISEKSEIFDDQFSVERPDGSNFTLKIRSTKLEDSAMYFCASRRGLGASYEQYFGPGTRLTVT.

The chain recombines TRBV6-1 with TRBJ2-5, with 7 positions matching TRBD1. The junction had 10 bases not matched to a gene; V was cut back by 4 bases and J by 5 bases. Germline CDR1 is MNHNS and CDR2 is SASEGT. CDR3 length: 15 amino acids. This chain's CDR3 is CASSATGQSVETQYF. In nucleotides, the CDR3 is TGTGCCAGCAGTGCGACGGGACAGAGCGTGGAGACCCAGTACTTC.

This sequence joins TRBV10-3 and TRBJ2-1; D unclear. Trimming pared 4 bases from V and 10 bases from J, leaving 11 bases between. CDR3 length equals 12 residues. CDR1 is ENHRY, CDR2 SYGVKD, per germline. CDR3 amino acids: CAISGEGWEQFF. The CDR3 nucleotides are TGTGCCATCAGTGGAGAAGGATGGGAGCAGTTCTTC.

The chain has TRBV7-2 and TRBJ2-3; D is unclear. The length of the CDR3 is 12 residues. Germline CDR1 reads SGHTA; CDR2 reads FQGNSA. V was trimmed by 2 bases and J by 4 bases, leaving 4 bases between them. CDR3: CASSLYADTQYF. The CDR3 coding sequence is TGTGCCAGCAGCTTATACGCAGATACGCAGTATTTT.

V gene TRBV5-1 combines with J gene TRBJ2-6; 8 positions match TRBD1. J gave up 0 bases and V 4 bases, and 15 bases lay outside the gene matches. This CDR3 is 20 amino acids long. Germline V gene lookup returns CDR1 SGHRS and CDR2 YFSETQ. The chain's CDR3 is CASSPKGWTGPFSGANVLTF. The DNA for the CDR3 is TGCGCCAGCAGCCCGAAGGGCTGGACAGGGCCTTTCTCTGGGGCCAACGTCCTGACTTTC.